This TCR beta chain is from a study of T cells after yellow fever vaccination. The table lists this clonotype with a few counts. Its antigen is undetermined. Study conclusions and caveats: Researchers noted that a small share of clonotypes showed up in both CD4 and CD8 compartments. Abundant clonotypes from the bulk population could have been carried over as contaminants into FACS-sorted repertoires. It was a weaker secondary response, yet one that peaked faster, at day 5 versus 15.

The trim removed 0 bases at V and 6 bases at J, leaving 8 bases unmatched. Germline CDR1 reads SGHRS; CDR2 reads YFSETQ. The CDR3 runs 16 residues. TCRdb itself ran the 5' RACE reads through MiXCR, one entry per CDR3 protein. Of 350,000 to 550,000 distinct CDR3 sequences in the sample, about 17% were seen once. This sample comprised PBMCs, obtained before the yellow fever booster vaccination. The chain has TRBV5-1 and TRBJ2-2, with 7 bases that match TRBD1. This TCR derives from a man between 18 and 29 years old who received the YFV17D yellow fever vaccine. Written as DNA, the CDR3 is TGCGCCAGCAGCTTGGCCCGGGACAGCCCTTCCGGGGAGCTGTTTTTT. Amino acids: CASSLARDSPSGELFF.